This T cell receptor (beta chain) derives from a study of cytotoxic CD8 clonotypes in ibrutinib-treated CLL (dated by TCRdb to about 2021). Study-level background: In this cohort, 15 patients were treatment-naive and fewer than 13 were relapsed/refractory, while some 18 had unmutated IGHV. Every sample from remission and from progressive disease was obtained while the patients were still on ibrutinib. Partial responses were observed in 24 patients and complete responses in 2; after a median follow-up of 68 months, remission was maintained in approximately 14 patients and progression was observed in roughly 12. On average, each sample yielded some 250,000 productive templates and 94,082 productive rearrangements. Cryopreserved peripheral blood mononuclear cells were obtained prior to treatment, at the time of response, and at either disease progression or sustained remission. Longitudinal samples were available for about 30% of the roughly 86 trial participants. The response samples were drawn at a median of approximately twelve months into treatment, with a range of roughly 6 to 36 months.

Results the study describes overall, beyond this receptor: Clonality increased at ibrutinib response, stayed stable in sustained remission, and fell back toward baseline at progression. Sampling times were not matched between sustained-remission and progressing patients, and lymph node repertoires were not studied. Public clonotypes were found to be uncommon and were observed to contract or remain stable during treatment; the increase in clonality was shown to reflect expansion of private clonotypes at ibrutinib response. Baseline clonality was found to be higher than that of age-matched healthy donors and was strongly correlated with circulating CD8+ T-cell counts.

A MiSeq instrument was used for deep resolution sequencing, which targeted depths ranging from 1 in 1 million up to 1 in 200,000 T cells, with coverage averaging 10x for each clonotype. TCR beta libraries were generated with the immunoSEQ hsTCRB Kit. The paper's data handling went like this. The data were analyzed with ImmunoSEQ Analyzer and ImmunoSEQ Data Assistant, and V, D and J gene assignments followed IMGT definitions. Clonality, which ranges from 0 to 1, was calculated as one minus the normalized Shannon entropy of productive rearrangement frequencies. Only overrepresented clonotypes making up at least 0.05% of the repertoire of each patient were included in the public clonotype analysis. Roughly 13 age-matched healthy donor repertoires from immuneACCESS were used as controls for clonality. Drawn from immuneACCESS, this table holds only the in-frame rearrangements with V and J called that TCRdb kept. Clones are partly lost; checked studies trace under half to an unresolved V gene and leave the rest unexplained. V and J calls and clone size come straight from that table; D and trimming were deduced from the DNA. Present in this sample are some 150,000 clones, about 80% of which were seen just once. The ten largest clones take up roughly 4.7% of the sample.

Note on this clone: Its specific antigen is unknown. Base qualities are missing; no much larger clone stands one base away.

The time point label corresponds to: less than 30 months on ibrutinib. For TCR beta library preparation, roughly 2 micrograms of genomic DNA were extracted from the cryopreserved PBMCs. High-throughput TCR beta sequencing was performed on longitudinal blood samples from CLL patients receiving ibrutinib monotherapy. The patients took part in an open-label, single-center phase 2 trial of ibrutinib monotherapy. Inclusive of the bounding cysteine and phenylalanine, the CDR3 is 17 residues long. Only CDR3 DNA remains: 51 bases, in frame from the first base. The germline ends are 15 bases apart after V is trimmed by 4 bases and J by 0 bases. CDR1 SGHAT and CDR2 FQNNGV were looked up in the germline V gene.

The clonotype originates from a human donor with chronic lymphocytic leukemia. This specimen consisted of PBMCs, obtained after 24 months of ibrutinib treatment. The V gene is TRBV11-2 and the J gene is TRBJ2-2; the D segment cannot be called with confidence. The CDR3 is CASSSLGGITNTGELFF. The nucleotides are TGTGCCAGCAGCTCCCTGGGTGGCATTACGAACACCGGGGAGCTGTTTTTT.